Listed below are T cell receptor beta chains from one sample, sequenced in a study of radiation and T cells in renal cell carcinoma. Data came from immunoSEQ multiplex PCR; TCRdb stores just in-frame clones and leaves some out. The sample includes approximately 150,000 clones, approximately 86% seen only once; the top ten take about a sixth. Sequenced here: blood, sampled from a patient whose treatment included radiotherapy and nephrectomy. These receptors all stem from a woman aged 45-65 years with renal cell carcinoma. The CDR3 runs from the conserved cysteine through the conserved F or W. The order of the fields is J gene, D gene, CDR3 length, V gene, clone size, CDR3 DNA, CDR3 protein. The D gene is left open where the match is weak. Some rows mark clone size as missing; the rest say once, few, many or name a class of expanded clone.

TRBJ2-3 | TRBD2 | 16 | TRBV18 | - | TGTGCCAGCTCACCACTGAGCGGGAGGGCTGGAGATACGCAGTATTTT | CASSPLSGRAGDTQYF
TRBJ1-2 | - | 14 | TRBV19 | - | TGTGCCAGTAGTCCAAGGACATCTAACTATGGCTACACCTTC | CASSPRTSNYGYTF
TRBJ2-2 | - | 14 | TRBV7-9 | - | TGTGCCAGCAGCTTAGTTCAGAACACCGGGGAGCTGTTTTTT | CASSLVQNTGELFF
TRBJ2-7 | TRBD1 | 14 | TRBV7-3 | - | TGTGCCAGCAGCTCCGGACAGGGGACCTACGAGCAGTACTTC | CASSSGQGTYEQYF
TRBJ2-5 | - | 12 | TRBV7-8 | - | TGTGCCAGCATGGGGGATGAAGAGACCCAGTACTTC | CASMGDEETQYF
TRBJ2-5 | - | 14 | TRBV4-3 | once | TGCGCCAGCAGCCAAGATAGAGCGTGGGAGACCCAGTACTTC | CASSQDRAWETQYF
TRBJ1-1 | - | 12 | TRBV19 | - | TGTGCCAGTAGTACGGGGTTCTCTGAAGCTTTCTTT | CASSTGFSEAFF
TRBJ1-2 | TRBD1 | 13 | TRBV6-5 | - | TGTGCCAGCAGGTGGACAGGCTCTCAAGGCTACACCTTC | CASRWTGSQGYTF
TRBJ2-7 | - | 13 | TRBV4-3 | - | TGCGCCAGCAGCCGGACTGCCAGGGACGAGCAGTACTTC | CASSRTARDEQYF
TRBJ2-1 | - | 13 | TRBV6-5 | - | TGTGCCAGCAGACCCGGGACTCGCAATGAGCAGTTCTTC | CASRPGTRNEQFF
TRBJ1-1 | - | 14 | TRBV10-3 | few | TGTGCCATCAGGGGAAGGAGGGGGGACACTGAAGCTTTCTTT | CAIRGRRGDTEAFF
TRBJ1-1 | - | 14 | TRBV30 | - | TGTGCCTGGAGAGGTTGGGGCGGTATCACTGAAGCTTTCTTT | CAWRGWGGITEAFF
TRBJ2-7 | TRBD2 | 14 | TRBV7-2 | - | TGTGCCAGCAGAATAGGCGGGAGCTCCTACGAGCAGTACTTC | CASRIGGSSYEQYF
TRBJ1-1 | - | 14 | TRBV7-9 | - | TGTGCCAGCAGCTTAGGAGTAGGGGCTACTGAAGCTTTCTTT | CASSLGVGATEAFF
TRBJ1-2 | - | 14 | TRBV7-9 | - | TGTGCCAGCAGCCCGCGGTCGGGTAACTATGGCTACACCTTC | CASSPRSGNYGYTF
TRBJ1-1 | TRBD1 | 14 | TRBV30 | - | TGTGCCTGGAGTATTCGGGACAGAGGCACTGAAGCTTTCTTT | CAWSIRDRGTEAFF
TRBJ2-7 | - | 14 | TRBV5-1 | few | TGCGCCAGCAGCACCGGAGGGACGGAGTACGAGCAGTACTTC | CASSTGGTEYEQYF
TRBJ2-5 | - | 12 | TRBV5-1 | few | TGCGCCAGCAATAAGAACCAAGAGACCCAGTACTTC | CASNKNQETQYF
TRBJ1-2 | TRBD1 | 18 | TRBV7-8 | - | TGTGCCAGCAGCCCTGGGCGGACAGGGGGAGTAGGAGGCTATGGCTACACCTTC | CASSPGRTGGVGGYGYTF
TRBJ2-7 | TRBD2 | 15 | TRBV7-9 | - | TGTGCCAGCAGCCCCCGGGGGGGTAACTCCTACGAGCAGTACTTC | CASSPRGGNSYEQYF
TRBJ2-2 | TRBD2 | 14 | TRBV6-5 | - | TGTGCCAGCAGTTACCGGGGAGGGACCGGGGAGCTGTTTTTT | CASSYRGGTGELFF
TRBJ1-3 | - | 14 | TRBV9 | few | TGTGCCAGCAGCGTCCGACAAGATGGAAACACCATATATTTT | CASSVRQDGNTIYF
TRBJ1-3 | - | 13 | TRBV28 | - | TGTGCCACCTGTCGGGGCTCTGGAAACACCATATATTTT | CATCRGSGNTIYF
TRBJ2-7 | - | 15 | TRBV28 | once | TGTGCCAGCAGTTCCTGGGGCGGGGCCGCCTACGAGCAGTACTTC | CASSSWGGAAYEQYF
TRBJ2-2 | TRBD1 | 13 | TRBV29-1 | - | TGCAGCGTTGGCCAGGGGGCGTCCGGGGAGCTGTTTTTT | CSVGQGASGELFF
TRBJ1-1 | - | 13 | TRBV5-6 | - | TGTGCCAGCAGCTCCGACAGTTACACTGAAGCTTTCTTT | CASSSDSYTEAFF
TRBJ2-4 | - | 14 | TRBV16 | - | TGTGCCAGCAGCCAATCTGGAAGTGGAAACATTCAGTACTTC | CASSQSGSGNIQYF
TRBJ2-6 | - | 14 | TRBV19 | - | TGTGCCAGTATCGATCCTTCTGGGGCCAACGTCCTGACTTTC | CASIDPSGANVLTF
TRBJ1-3 | - | 16 | TRBV6-5 | - | TGTGCCAGCAGTTACGGGGCCCCGTCCTTGGGAAACACCATATATTTT | CASSYGAPSLGNTIYF
TRBJ2-3 | TRBD1 | 13 | TRBV7-2 | - | TGTGCCAGCAGTGGACAGGGTAGGGATACGCAGTATTTT | CASSGQGRDTQYF
TRBJ2-1 | TRBD2 | 17 | TRBV4-3 | - | TGCGCCAGCAGCCATAGGTATAGCGGGACTACCTACAATGAGCAGTTCTTC | CASSHRYSGTTYNEQFF
TRBJ1-2 | - | 14 | TRBV9 | once | TGTGCCAGCAGCCCTCAGACACAGGCCTATGGCTACACCTTC | CASSPQTQAYGYTF
TRBJ2-5 | - | 16 | TRBV7-9 | - | TGTGCCAGCAGCTTATTAGCCTCATTAGTTCAAGAGACCCAGTACTTC | CASSLLASLVQETQYF
TRBJ2-3 | TRBD1 | 14 | TRBV7-3 | once | TGTGCCAGCAGCAGACAGGGCTCTGGGGATACGCAGTATTTT | CASSRQGSGDTQYF
TRBJ2-7 | TRBD1 | 14 | TRBV11-3 | once | TGTGCCAGCAGCTCTCAGGACAGGGGCTACGAGCAGTACTTC | CASSSQDRGYEQYF
TRBJ2-3 | TRBD1 | 15 | TRBV5-4 | once | TGTGCCAGCAGCGTCGGGACAGGGGCCACAGATACGCAGTATTTT | CASSVGTGATDTQYF
TRBJ1-4 | - | 14 | TRBV7-2 | - | TGTGCCAGCAGCCAGGACGCTATTAATGAAAAACTGTTTTTT | CASSQDAINEKLFF
TRBJ1-1 | TRBD1 | 14 | TRBV5-5 | - | TGTGCCAGCAGCTCGACAGGGGTTAACACTGAAGCTTTCTTT | CASSSTGVNTEAFF
TRBJ2-7 | - | 15 | TRBV5-1 | - | TGCGCCAGCAGCTTTAGGGGACCTGAGGCCTACGAGCAGTACTTC | CASSFRGPEAYEQYF
TRBJ2-1 | - | 14 | TRBV23-1 | - | TGCGCCAGCAGTCACCCCGGGACCGCCCTTCGGCAGTTCTTC | CASSHPGTALRQFF
TRBJ2-5 | - | 13 | TRBV5-1 | - | TGCGCCAGCAGCTGGACCGTAAAAGAGACCCAGTACTTC | CASSWTVKETQYF
TRBJ1-1 | TRBD1 | 16 | TRBV7-2 | - | TGTGCCAGCAGCCTGGGACAGGGGGGGGCCAACACTGAAGCTTTCTTT | CASSLGQGGANTEAFF
TRBJ1-2 | TRBD1 | 14 | TRBV7-2 | - | TGTGCCAGCAGCGCAGACAGGGACTCAGCGGGCTACACCTTC | CASSADRDSAGYTF
TRBJ1-1 | - | 15 | TRBV16 | - | TGTGCCAGCAGCCAAAACATGTTTGGCCCCCATGAAGCTTTCTTT | CASSQNMFGPHEAFF
TRBJ2-1 | - | 15 | TRBV6-6 | - | TGTGCCAGCAGTTACTCGAGGGCGGTTTGGGATGAGCAGTTCTTC | CASSYSRAVWDEQFF
TRBJ2-1 | - | 15 | TRBV4-3 | - | TGCGCCAGCAGCCAGCTTAGCGGCTCCTACAATGAGCAGTTCTTC | CASSQLSGSYNEQFF
TRBJ2-7 | - | 11 | TRBV10-3 | - | TGTGCCAGCGGGACTCCCTACGAGCAGTACTTC | CASGTPYEQYF
TRBJ1-2 | TRBD1 | 14 | TRBV5-1 | - | TGCGCCAGCAGCCCGGACAGGATGCGGGCCGGCTACACCTTC | CASSPDRMRAGYTF
TRBJ2-5 | - | 13 | TRBV5-8 | - | TGTGCCAGCAGCTTGAACAGTCAAGAGACCCAGTACTTC | CASSLNSQETQYF
TRBJ2-3 | - | 15 | TRBV2 | - | TGTGCCAGCAGCCCCCTGCGCAGGGAAGGGGATACGCAGTATTTT | CASSPLRREGDTQYF
TRBJ1-2 | - | 14 | TRBV9 | once | TGTGCCAGCAGCGTAATTGGAGACGAAGAAGGCTACACCTTC | CASSVIGDEEGYTF
TRBJ2-1 | - | 14 | TRBV5-5 | - | TGTGCCAGCAGCTTAGTCCAGGCCTACAATGAGCAGTTCTTC | CASSLVQAYNEQFF
TRBJ2-7 | - | 15 | TRBV7-2 | - | TGTGCCAGCAGCTTACAGCCGGGCCCCGCGATCGAGCAGTACTTC | CASSLQPGPAIEQYF